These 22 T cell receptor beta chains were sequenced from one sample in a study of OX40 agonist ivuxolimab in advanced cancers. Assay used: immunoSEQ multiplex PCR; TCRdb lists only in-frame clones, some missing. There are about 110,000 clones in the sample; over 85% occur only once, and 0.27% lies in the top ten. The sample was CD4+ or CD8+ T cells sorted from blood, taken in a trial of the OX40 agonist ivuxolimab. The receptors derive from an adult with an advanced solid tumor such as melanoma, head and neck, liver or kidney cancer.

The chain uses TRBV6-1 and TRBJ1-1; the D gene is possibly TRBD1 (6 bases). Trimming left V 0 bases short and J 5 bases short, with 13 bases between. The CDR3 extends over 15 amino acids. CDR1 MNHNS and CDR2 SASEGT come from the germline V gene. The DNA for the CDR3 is TGTGCCAGCAGTGAAGCCCAGGGGCGACGGACTGAAGCTTTCTTT. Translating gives CASSEAQGRRTEAFF.

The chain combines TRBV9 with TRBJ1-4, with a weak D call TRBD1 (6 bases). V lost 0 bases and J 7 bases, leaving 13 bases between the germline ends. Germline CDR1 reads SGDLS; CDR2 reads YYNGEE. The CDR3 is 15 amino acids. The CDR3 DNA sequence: TGTGCCAGCAGCGTAGAGGGCAGGGGATTTGAAAAACTGTTTTTT. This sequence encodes CASSVEGRGFEKLFF.

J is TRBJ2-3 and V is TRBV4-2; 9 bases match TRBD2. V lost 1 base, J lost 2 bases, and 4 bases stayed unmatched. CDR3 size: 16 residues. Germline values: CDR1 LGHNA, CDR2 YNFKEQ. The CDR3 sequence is CASSQAGLAYTDTQYF. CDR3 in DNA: TGTGCCAGCAGCCAAGCTGGACTAGCGTACACAGATACGCAGTATTTT.

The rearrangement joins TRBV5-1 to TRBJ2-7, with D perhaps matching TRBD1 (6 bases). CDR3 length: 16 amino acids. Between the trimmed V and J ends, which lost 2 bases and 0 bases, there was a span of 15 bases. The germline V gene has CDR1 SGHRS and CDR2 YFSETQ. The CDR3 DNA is TGCGCCAGCAGCTTTGGGCAGGGGCTCTACTCCTACGAGCAGTACTTC. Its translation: CASSFGQGLYSYEQYF.

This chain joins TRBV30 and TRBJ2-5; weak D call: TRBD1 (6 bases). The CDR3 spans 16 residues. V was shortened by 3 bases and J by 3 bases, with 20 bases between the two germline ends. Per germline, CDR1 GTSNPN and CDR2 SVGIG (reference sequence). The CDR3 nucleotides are TGTGCCTGGAGCGACTGGGAAGGGCAGGGGAAAGAGACCCAGTACTTC. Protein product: CAWSDWEGQGKETQYF.

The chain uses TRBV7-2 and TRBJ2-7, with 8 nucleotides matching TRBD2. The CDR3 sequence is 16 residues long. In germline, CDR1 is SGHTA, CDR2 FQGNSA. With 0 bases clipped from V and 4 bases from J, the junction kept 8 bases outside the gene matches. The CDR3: CASSLAVGREAYEQYF. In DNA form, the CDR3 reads TGTGCCAGCAGCTTAGCCGTAGGGCGGGAGGCGTACGAGCAGTACTTC.

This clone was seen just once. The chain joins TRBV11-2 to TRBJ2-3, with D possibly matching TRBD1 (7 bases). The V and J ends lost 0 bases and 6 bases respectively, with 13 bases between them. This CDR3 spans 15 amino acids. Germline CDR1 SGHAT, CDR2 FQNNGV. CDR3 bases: TGTGCCAGCAGCTTAGATTCGGCAGGGGGGGATACGCAGTATTTT. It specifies CASSLDSAGGDTQYF.

DNA for the CDR3: TGTGCCAGCAGCTACAGGGTGTCCTCTAACTATGGCTACACCTTC. Its translation: CASSYRVSSNYGYTF. This chain joins TRBV7-9 and TRBJ1-2; maybe TRBD1 (6 bases). There are 15 residues in the CDR3. Trimming removed 4 bases from V and 0 bases from J, with 12 bases in between. Germline V gene data show CDR1 as SEHNR and CDR2 as FQNEAQ (reference sequence).

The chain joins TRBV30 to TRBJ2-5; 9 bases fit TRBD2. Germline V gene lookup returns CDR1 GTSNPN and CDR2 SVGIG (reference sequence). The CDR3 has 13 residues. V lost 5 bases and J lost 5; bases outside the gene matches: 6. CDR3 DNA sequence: TGTGCCTGGGCGGGGGGGTTACGGGAGACCCAGTACTTC. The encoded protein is CAWAGGLRETQYF. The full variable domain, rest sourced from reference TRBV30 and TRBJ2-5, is SQTIHQWPATLVQPVGSPLSLECTVEGTSNPNLYWYRQAAGRGLQLLFYSVGIGQISSEVPQNLSASRPQDRQFILSSKKLLLSDSGFYLCAWAGGLRETQYFGPGTRLLVL.

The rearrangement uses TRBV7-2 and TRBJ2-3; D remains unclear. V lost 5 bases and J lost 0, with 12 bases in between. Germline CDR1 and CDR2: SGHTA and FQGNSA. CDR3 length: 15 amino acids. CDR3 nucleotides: TGTGCCAGCAGCCCGGGTACACCTAGCACAGATACGCAGTATTTT. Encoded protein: CASSPGTPSTDTQYF.

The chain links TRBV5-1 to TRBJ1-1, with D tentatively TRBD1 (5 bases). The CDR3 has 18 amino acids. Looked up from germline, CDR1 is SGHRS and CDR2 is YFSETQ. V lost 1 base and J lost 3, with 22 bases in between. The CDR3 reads CASSLNVQGHYGDTEAFF. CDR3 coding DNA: TGCGCCAGCAGCTTGAACGTCCAGGGTCATTACGGGGACACTGAAGCTTTCTTT. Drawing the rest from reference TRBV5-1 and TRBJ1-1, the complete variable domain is KAGVTQTPRYLIKTRGQQVTLSCSPISGHRSVSWYQQTPGQGLQFLFEYFSETQRNKGNFPGRFSGRQFSNSRSEMNVSTLELGDSALYLCASSLNVQGHYGDTEAFFGQGTRLTVV.

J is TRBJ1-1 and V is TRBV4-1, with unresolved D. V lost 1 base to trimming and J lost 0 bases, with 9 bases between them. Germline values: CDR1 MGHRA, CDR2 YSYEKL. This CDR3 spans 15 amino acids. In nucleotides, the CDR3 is TGCGCCAGCAGCCAAGTAGGCTGGATGAACACTGAAGCTTTCTTT. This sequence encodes CASSQVGWMNTEAFF.

In nucleotides, the CDR3 is TGTGCCAGCAGTTTACAGGGGTTCTCTGGAAACACCATATATTTT. Translating gives CASSLQGFSGNTIYF. The rearrangement links TRBV27 to TRBJ1-3, with D possibly matching TRBD1 (6 bases). The CDR3 is 15 amino acids. Between the trimmed V and J ends, which lost 2 bases and 0 bases, there was a span of 8 bases. The germline CDR1 and CDR2 sequences are MNHEY and SMNVEV (reference sequence).

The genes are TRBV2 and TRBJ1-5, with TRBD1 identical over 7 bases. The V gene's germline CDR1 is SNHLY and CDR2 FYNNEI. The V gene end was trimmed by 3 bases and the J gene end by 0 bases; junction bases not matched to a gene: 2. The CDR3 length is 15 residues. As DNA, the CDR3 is TGTGCCAGCAGTGAGGGGACAGTTAGCAATCAGCCCCAGCATTTT. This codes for CASSEGTVSNQPQHF.

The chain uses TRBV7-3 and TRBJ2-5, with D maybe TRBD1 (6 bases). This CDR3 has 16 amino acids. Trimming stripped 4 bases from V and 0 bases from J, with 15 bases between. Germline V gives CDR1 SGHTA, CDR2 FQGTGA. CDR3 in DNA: TGTGCCAGCAGCTCTGGGGGCACTAGGTACCAAGAGACCCAGTACTTC. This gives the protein CASSSGGTRYQETQYF. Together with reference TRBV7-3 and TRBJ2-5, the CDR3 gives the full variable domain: GAGVSQTPSNKVTEKGKYVELRCDPISGHTALYWYRQSLGQGPEFLIYFQGTGAADDSGLPNDRFFAVRPEGSVSTLKIQRTERGDSAVYLCASSSGGTRYQETQYFGPGTRLLVL.

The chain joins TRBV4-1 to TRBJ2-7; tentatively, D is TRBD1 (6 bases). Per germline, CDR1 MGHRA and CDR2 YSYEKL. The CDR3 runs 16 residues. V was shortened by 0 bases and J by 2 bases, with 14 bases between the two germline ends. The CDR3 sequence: CASSQERGKNTYEQYF. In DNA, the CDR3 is TGCGCCAGCAGCCAAGAGAGGGGGAAAAATACCTACGAGCAGTACTTC.

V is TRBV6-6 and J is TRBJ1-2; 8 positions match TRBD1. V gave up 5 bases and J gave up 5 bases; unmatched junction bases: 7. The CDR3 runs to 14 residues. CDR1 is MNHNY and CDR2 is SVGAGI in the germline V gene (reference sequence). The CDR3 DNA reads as TGTGCCAGCAGTGCCAGGACAGGGAGATATGGCTACACCTTC. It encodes CASSARTGRYGYTF.

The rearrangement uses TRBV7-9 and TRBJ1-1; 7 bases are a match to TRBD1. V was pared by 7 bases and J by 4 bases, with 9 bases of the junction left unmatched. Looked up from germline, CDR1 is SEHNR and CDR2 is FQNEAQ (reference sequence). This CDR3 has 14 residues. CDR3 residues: CASTATGVGTEAFF. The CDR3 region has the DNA TGTGCCAGCACCGCTACAGGGGTCGGCACTGAAGCTTTCTTT.

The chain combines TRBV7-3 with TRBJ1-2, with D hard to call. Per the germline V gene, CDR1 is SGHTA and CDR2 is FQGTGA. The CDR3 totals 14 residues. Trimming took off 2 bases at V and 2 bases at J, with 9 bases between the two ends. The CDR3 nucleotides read TGTGCCAGCAGCTTATTAGCGACCAACTATGGCTACACCTTC. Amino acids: CASSLLATNYGYTF.

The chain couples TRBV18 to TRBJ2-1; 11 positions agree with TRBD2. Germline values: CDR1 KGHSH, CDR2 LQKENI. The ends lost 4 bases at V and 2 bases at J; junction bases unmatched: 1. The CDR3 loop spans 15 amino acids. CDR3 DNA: TGTGCCAGCTCACTAGCGGGGGGGGCCTACAATGAGCAGTTCTTC. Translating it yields CASSLAGGAYNEQFF.

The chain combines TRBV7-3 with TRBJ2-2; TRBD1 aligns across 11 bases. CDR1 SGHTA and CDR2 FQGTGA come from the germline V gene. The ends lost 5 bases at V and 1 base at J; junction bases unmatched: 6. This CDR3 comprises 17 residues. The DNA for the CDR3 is TGTGCCAGCAGCCTCATCGGGACAGGGGGGAACACCGGGGAGCTGTTTTTT. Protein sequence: CASSLIGTGGNTGELFF.

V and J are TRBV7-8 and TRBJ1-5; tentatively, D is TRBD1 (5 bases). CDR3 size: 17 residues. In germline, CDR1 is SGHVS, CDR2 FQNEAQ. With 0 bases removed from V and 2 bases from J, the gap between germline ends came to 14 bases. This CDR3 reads CASSLAGRVGGNQPQHF. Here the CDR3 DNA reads TGTGCCAGCAGCTTAGCGGGGCGAGTGGGTGGCAATCAGCCCCAGCATTTT. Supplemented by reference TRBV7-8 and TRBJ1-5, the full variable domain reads GAGVSQSPRYKVAKRGQDVALRCDPISGHVSLFWYQQALGQGPEFLTYFQNEAQLDKSGLPSDRFFAERPEGSVSTLKIQRTQQEDSAVYLCASSLAGRVGGNQPQHFGDGTRLSIL.